This T cell receptor (beta chain) was identified during a study of T cells in Graves' hyperthyroidism and ophthalmopathy (dated by TCRdb to the late 2010s). For context, the study as a whole: To identify TCR V-J signatures that set the groups apart, the researchers used a discovery cohort of roughly 100 patients, made up of 40 to 45 with Graves' ophthalmopathy and some 55 with stable Graves' hyperthyroidism. Prospective prediction of ophthalmopathy was tested in an independent validation cohort of 18 to 20 hyperthyroidism patients and roughly 16 patients who later progressed to ophthalmopathy. For training and testing, the roughly 97 patients in the discovery cohort were randomly divided in a 7:3 ratio. The study also compared thyroid tissue and blood T-cell repertoires from five or six Graves' hyperthyroidism patients. TCR Vbeta CDR3 sequencing of 120 to 150 peripheral blood samples (fewer than 45 ophthalmopathy, 75 to 80 hyperthyroidism and roughly 17 progressor patients) is reported in the paper. Following sampling, methimazole starting at 30 mg daily was given to hyperthyroidism patients, and high-dose intravenous methylprednisolone was given to ophthalmopathy patients. Points the paper makes about the study in general: Blood samples also contained most of the expanded thyroid clonotypes (frequency above 0.001), which suggests that blood repertoires may reflect thyroid immune responses. In validation, the model predicted progression to ophthalmopathy a median of about 6 months before onset, with approximately 70% sensitivity and 72.22% specificity. A model built on a 13 V-J signature distinguished ophthalmopathy from stable hyperthyroidism, reaching roughly 88% sensitivity and around 81% specificity in cross-validation and 80%/75% in testing. No statistical method was used to set the sample size in advance, and investigators knew the group allocation.

A note on this clonotype: The specificity of this receptor is unknown. It has no much larger one-base neighbor in the sample; base qualities were not kept.

V and J are trimmed by 6 bases and 4 bases, and the gene matches miss 5 bases of the junction. The CDR3 contains 14 residues, cysteine and phenylalanine counted. The entry retains the CDR3 DNA only, 42 bases that are in frame from base 1. TCR beta CDR3 regions were amplified from RNA transcripts. The first round of RT-PCR for the TCR CDR3 was performed with the HTBI primer set and the Qiagen OneStep RT-PCR kit. Libraries were constructed in a second round of multiplex PCR, after which size selection and purification were carried out. Sequencing of the libraries was done on an Illumina HiSeq2000 using paired-end 100 bp reads. The authors' analysis ran thus. SOAPnuke was used to process the raw data, throwing out any read that contained adapters or uncalled bases, had a mean Phred below 15, or lacked an exact constant-primer or identifier match. High-quality paired reads were merged with COPE v1.2.5, and unique nucleotide sequences were defined as clonotypes. Clonotypes were aligned to IMGT TRBV, TRBD and TRBJ reference segments using MiTCR v1.1. Analysis was restricted to V-J combinations with a frequency above 0.0001, which covered about 99% of repertoires. The TCS score was defined as the ratio of F50 (clonal expansion) to E x V (chaos), calculated using BLOSUM62-based TCRdist between CDR3 peptides within each V-J. Welch's t-statistics and random forest reduced roughly 530 V-J features to roughly 13, which were used in a naive Bayes classifier (R e1071). Thyroid-blood repertoire similarity was quantified with the Morisita-Horn index. TCRdb handled the public reads itself, with Q25 trimming in fastp and clone calling in MiXCR, and kept productive beta chains. CDR3 protein sequences are deduplicated, and each keeps its most common genes and DNA. The V and J calls and clone size are TCRdb's, not the authors'. For this sample there are approximately 640,000 distinct CDR3 sequences; less than 45% appear just once. More than 7% of the sample belongs to the ten largest clones.

The study excluded patients with uncontrolled infections, other autoimmune diseases, pregnancy or lactation. Diagnoses were based on clinical symptoms, serum thyroxine and TRAb, thyroid ultrasound and orbital computed tomography. Trizol reagent was used to extract total RNA, and RNA quality was then checked on an Agilent 2100 Bioanalyzer. The TCR originated in an adult man with Graves' disease, either hyperthyroidism or ophthalmopathy (not recorded which). This chain joins TRBV12-3 or TRBV12-4 to TRBJ1-4, and 7 bases in between align with TRBD1. Sequenced input: peripheral blood or thyroid tissue (not recorded which). The DNA sequence is given as TGTGCCAGCAGCCCCGGGACAGATAATGAAAAACTGTTTTTT. Translation gives CASSPGTDNEKLFF.